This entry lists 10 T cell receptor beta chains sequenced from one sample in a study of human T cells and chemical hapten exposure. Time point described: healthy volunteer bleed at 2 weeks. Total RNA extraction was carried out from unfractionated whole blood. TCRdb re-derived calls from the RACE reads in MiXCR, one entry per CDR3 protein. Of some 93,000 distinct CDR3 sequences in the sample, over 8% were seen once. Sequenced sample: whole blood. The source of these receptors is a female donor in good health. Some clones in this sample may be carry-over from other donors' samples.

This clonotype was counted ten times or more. CDR3 sequence reads: CASSPVLGLRTDTQYF. The DNA of the CDR3 is TGTGCCAGCAGCCCCGTCCTGGGGTTGCGCACAGATACGCAGTATTTT. The J gene is TRBJ2-3, the V gene TRBV7-9; D not resolved. This CDR3 has 16 amino acids. V was cut by 5 bases and J by 1 base, with 16 bases left in between. The V gene's germline CDR1 is SEHNR and CDR2 FQNEAQ (reference sequence).

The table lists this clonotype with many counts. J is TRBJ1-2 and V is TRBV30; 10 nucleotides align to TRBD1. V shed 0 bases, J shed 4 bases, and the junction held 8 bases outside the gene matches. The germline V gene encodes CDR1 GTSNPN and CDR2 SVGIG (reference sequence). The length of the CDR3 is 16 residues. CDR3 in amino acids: CAWSVLWDRGSYGYTF. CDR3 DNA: TGTGCCTGGAGTGTACTCTGGGACAGGGGTTCCTATGGCTACACCTTC.

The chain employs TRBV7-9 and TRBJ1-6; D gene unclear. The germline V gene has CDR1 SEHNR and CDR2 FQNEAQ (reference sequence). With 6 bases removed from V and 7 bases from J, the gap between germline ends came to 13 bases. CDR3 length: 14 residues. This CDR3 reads CASRHPGPNSPLHF. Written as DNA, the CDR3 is TGTGCCAGCAGACACCCGGGCCCGAATTCACCCCTCCACTTT.

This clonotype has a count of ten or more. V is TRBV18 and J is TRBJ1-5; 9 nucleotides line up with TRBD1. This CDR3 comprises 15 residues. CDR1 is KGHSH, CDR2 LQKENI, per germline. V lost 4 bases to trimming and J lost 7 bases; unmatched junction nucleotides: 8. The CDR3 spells CASSLSGQGQQPQHF. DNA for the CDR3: TGTGCCAGCTCACTGTCGGGACAGGGCCAACAGCCCCAGCATTTT.

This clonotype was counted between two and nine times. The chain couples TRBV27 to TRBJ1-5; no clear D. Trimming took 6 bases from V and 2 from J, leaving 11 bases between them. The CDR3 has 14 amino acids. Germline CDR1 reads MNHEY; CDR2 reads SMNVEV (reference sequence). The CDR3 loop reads CASSPLAGNQPQHF. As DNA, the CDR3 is TGTGCCAGCAGCCCGCTTGCTGGCAATCAGCCCCAGCATTTT.

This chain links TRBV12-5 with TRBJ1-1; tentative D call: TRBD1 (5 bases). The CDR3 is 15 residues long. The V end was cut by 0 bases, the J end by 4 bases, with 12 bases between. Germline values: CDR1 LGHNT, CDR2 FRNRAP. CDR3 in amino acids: CASGLVLGGGTEAFF. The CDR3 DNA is TGTGCTAGTGGTTTGGTCCTTGGGGGAGGCACTGAAGCTTTCTTT.

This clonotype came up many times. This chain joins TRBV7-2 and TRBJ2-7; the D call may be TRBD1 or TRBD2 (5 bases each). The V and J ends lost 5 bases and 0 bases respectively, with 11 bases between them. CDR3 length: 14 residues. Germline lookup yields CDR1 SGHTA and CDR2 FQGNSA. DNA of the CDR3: TGTGCCAGCAGCCGGGACCGCACCTCCTACGAGCAGTACTTC. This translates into CASSRDRTSYEQYF.

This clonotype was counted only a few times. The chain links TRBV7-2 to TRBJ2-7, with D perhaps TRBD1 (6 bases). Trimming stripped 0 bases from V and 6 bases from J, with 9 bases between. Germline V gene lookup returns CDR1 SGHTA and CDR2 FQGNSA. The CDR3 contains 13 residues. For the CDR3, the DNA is TGTGCCAGCAGCTTAGCCCCAGGGGCCGAGCAGTACTTC. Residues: CASSLAPGAEQYF.

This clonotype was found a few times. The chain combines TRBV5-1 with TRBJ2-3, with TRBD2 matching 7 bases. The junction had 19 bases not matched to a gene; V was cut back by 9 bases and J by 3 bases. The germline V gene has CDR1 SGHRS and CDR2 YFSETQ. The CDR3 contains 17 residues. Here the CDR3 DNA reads TGCGCCACCAACCGCTGTTCGGGGCGGGAGTTTACAGATACGCAGTATTTT. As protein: CATNRCSGREFTDTQYF.

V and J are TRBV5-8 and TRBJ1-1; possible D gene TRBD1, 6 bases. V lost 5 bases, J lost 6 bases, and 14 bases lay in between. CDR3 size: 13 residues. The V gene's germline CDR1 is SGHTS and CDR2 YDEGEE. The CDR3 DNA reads TGTGCCAGCAGTTTTACAGGGTCCGCTGAAGCTTTCTTT. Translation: CASSFTGSAEAFF.